These 5 T cell receptor beta chains share one sample of origin, sequenced in a study of T cell repertoires in cytomegalovirus infection. One entry per CDR3 protein, called by TCRdb with MiXCR from the reads. The sample has 200,000 to 300,000 distinct CDR3 sequences; around 8.7% are singletons. Sequencing input: PBMCs. These receptors all come from a human donor in good health (CMV status not recorded). Some clones in this sample may be carry-over from other donors' samples.

Many counts were recorded for this clonotype. V is TRBV7-2 and J is TRBJ2-7; D is uncertain. The CDR3 extends over 15 amino acids. V lost 6 bases and J lost 3, with 18 bases in between. Germline values: CDR1 SGHTA, CDR2 FQGNSA. CDR3 loop: CASSPDGRAHYEQYF. The CDR3 bases are TGTGCCAGCAGTCCTGACGGCAGAGCTCACTACGAGCAGTACTTC.

In its sample, this clonotype was seen a few times. This chain links TRBV19 with TRBJ1-6; maybe TRBD1 (6 bases). V dropped 3 bases and J dropped 7 bases, with 10 bases sitting between them. This CDR3 has 14 amino acids. CDR1 is LNHDA, CDR2 SQIVND, per germline (reference sequence). CDR3 nucleotides: TGTGCCAGTAGTATTACAGGGATAAATTCACCCCTCCACTTT. This gives the protein CASSITGINSPLHF.

This clonotype has at least ten counts. The chain has TRBV5-5 and TRBJ2-1; 7 bases are shared with TRBD1. CDR1 and CDR2 (germline): SGHKS, YYEKEE (reference sequence). Losses at the gene ends were 4 bases for V and 1 base for J; bases not matched to a gene: 11. This CDR3 spans 17 amino acids. The CDR3 DNA sequence: TGTGCCAGCAGCAACTACCTGCAGGGGGTTTCCTACAATGAGCAGTTCTTC. This codes for CASSNYLQGVSYNEQFF.

The sample holds many counts of this clonotype. The CDR3: CASRDPSGRADDADTQYF. DNA of the CDR3: TGTGCCAGCAGGGACCCTAGCGGGAGGGCCGACGATGCAGATACGCAGTATTTT. The genes are TRBV7-2 and TRBJ2-3; 12 bases match TRBD2. V gave up 6 bases and J gave up 4 bases; unmatched junction bases: 14. Germline V gene lookup returns CDR1 SGHTA and CDR2 FQGNSA. The CDR3 extends over 18 amino acids. Full variable domain (rest looked up from reference TRBV7-2 and TRBJ2-3): GAGVSQSPSNKVTEKGKDVELRCDPISGHTALYWYRQSLGQGLEFLIYFQGNSAPDKSGLPSDRFSAERTGGSVSTLTIQRTQQEDSAVYLCASRDPSGRADDADTQYFGPGTRLTVL.

This clonotype was seen many times. V is TRBV7-9 and J is TRBJ2-7; maybe TRBD2 (6 bases). Deletions cut 7 bases from V and 4 bases from J, with 14 bases between. CDR1 and CDR2 (germline): SEHNR, FQNEAQ (reference sequence). The CDR3 extends over 13 amino acids. The CDR3 loop is CASKEGGVYEQYF. The CDR3 nucleotides are TGTGCCAGCAAGGAGGGAGGCGTTTACGAGCAGTACTTC.